These T cell receptor beta chains were read from a single sample in a study of read filtering for tumor transcriptome and immune sequencing. TCRdb reprocessed the reads with MiXCR, giving one entry per CDR3 protein. The table has 40,000 to 55,000 distinct CDR3 sequences, approximately 18% seen once. Sequenced input: a population of CD138-negative cells sorted from bone marrow. The source of these receptors is a donor aged 40 or over with multiple myeloma. Both conserved end residues are part of each CDR3. Each record gives: CDR3 protein, CDR3 DNA, V gene, clone size, D gene, J gene. The D gene is left open where the match is weak. A clone size is listed for some rows: how often the clone was seen (once, few, many), or a class if it is expanded.

CASSNNNYGYTF | TGTGCCAGCAGCAACAATAACTATGGCTACACCTTC | TRBV14 | many | . | TRBJ1-2
CASSPLVPGSGEQYF | TGTGCCAGCTCACCGTTAGTACCGGGGTCTGGGGAGCAGTACTTC | TRBV18 | medium-sized | . | TRBJ2-7
CASSPLHSGRGYEQYF | TGTGCCAGTAGCCCGTTGCATAGCGGGAGAGGGTACGAGCAGTACTTC | TRBV19 | many | TRBD2 | TRBJ2-7
CATSGSSTDTQYF | TGTGCCACCAGCGGATCTAGCACAGATACGCAGTATTTT | TRBV24-1 | many | . | TRBJ2-3
CASSWSQTEQYF | TGTGCCAGCAGCTGGTCGCAAACCGAGCAGTACTTC | TRBV12-3/TRBV12-4 | many | . | TRBJ2-7
CASSQDTRRLETQYF | TGTGCCAGCAGCCAAGATACCCGGCGGCTAGAGACCCAGTACTTC | TRBV14 | many | . | TRBJ2-5
CASSQEGGGTEAFF | TGCGCCAGCAGCCAAGAAGGGGGCGGGACAGAAGCTTTCTTT | TRBV4-1 | many | TRBD1 | TRBJ1-1
CASSLAEGLPGLGRDPYEQYF | TGTGCCAGCAGCTTGGCCGAGGGTCTCCCGGGACTAGGGAGGGACCCTTACGAGCAGTACTTC | TRBV5-6 | many | TRBD2 | TRBJ2-7
CASSPRPDRQETQYF | TGTGCCAGTAGTCCAAGGCCGGACAGACAAGAGACCCAGTACTTC | TRBV19 | few | . | TRBJ2-5
CASSRRLAGGTGELFF | TGTGCCAGCAGCCGACGACTAGCGGGAGGCACCGGGGAGCTGTTTTTT | TRBV11-3 | many | TRBD2 | TRBJ2-2
CASSIQGLNQPQHF | TGCGCCAGCAGCATCCAGGGGCTCAATCAGCCCCAGCATTTT | TRBV5-1 | many | . | TRBJ1-5
CASSEIEQFF | TGCGCCAGCAGTGAAATTGAGCAGTTCTTC | TRBV10-2 | many | . | TRBJ2-1
CSVDAGDNYGYTF | TGCAGCGTTGATGCAGGGGATAACTATGGCTACACCTTC | TRBV29-1 | many | . | TRBJ1-2
CASSPRRDTSYEQYF | TGTGCCAGCAGCCCGCGCCGGGACACTTCCTACGAGCAGTACTTC | TRBV7-2 | many | . | TRBJ2-7
CSARDRVAGSINIQYF | TGCAGTGCTAGAGATAGAGTAGCGGGGTCCATAAACATTCAGTACTTC | TRBV20-1 | many | TRBD2 | TRBJ2-4
CSIDTGVRETQYF | TGCAGCATTGACACAGGGGTACGAGAGACCCAGTACTTC | TRBV29-1 | many | TRBD1 | TRBJ2-5
CASRGGGEAFF | TGCGCCAGCCGGGGCGGGGGGGAAGCTTTCTTT | TRBV5-1 | many | . | TRBJ1-1
CASRASGRAQETQYF | TGTGCCAGCAGGGCTAGCGGGAGGGCCCAGGAGACCCAGTACTTC | TRBV2 | many | TRBD2 | TRBJ2-5
CSVGQSSSGNTIYF | TGCAGCGTTGGACAGTCTAGCTCTGGAAACACCATATATTTT | TRBV29-1 | many | . | TRBJ1-3
CATSDLRTDTQYF | TGTGCCACCAGTGATCTTCGGACAGATACGCAGTATTTT | TRBV24-1 | many | . | TRBJ2-3
CSVEPGRAPGELFF | TGCAGCGTTGAACCCGGGAGGGCCCCCGGGGAGCTGTTTTTT | TRBV29-1 | many | TRBD2 | TRBJ2-2
CASSLVGLAYYEQYF | TGTGCCAGCAGTTTAGTAGGACTAGCGTACTACGAGCAGTACTTC | TRBV12-3/TRBV12-4 | many | TRBD2 | TRBJ2-7
CASSATGTSLEQFF | TGTGCCAGCAGCGCGACCGGGACTAGTCTAGAGCAGTTCTTC | TRBV9 | . | TRBD2 | TRBJ2-1
CASPGSYNEQFF | TGTGCCAGTCCCGGCTCCTACAATGAGCAGTTCTTC | TRBV12-3/TRBV12-4 | many | . | TRBJ2-1
CSGLGTGRINEQFF | TGCAGTGGATTGGGGACAGGGAGAATCAATGAGCAGTTCTTC | TRBV20-1 | many | TRBD1 | TRBJ2-1
CSAGRTSSYNEQFF | TGCAGTGCCGGGAGGACAAGCTCCTACAATGAGCAGTTCTTC | TRBV20-1 | many | TRBD2 | TRBJ2-1
CASSNDRGLYVDTEAFF | TGTGCCAGTAGTAACGACAGGGGATTGTACGTGGACACTGAAGCTTTCTTT | TRBV19 | . | TRBD1 | TRBJ1-1
CSAATSYNEQFF | TGCAGCGCCGCGACTTCTTACAATGAGCAGTTCTTC | TRBV29-1 | many | . | TRBJ2-1
CSVDKYNEQFF | TGCAGCGTTGATAAGTACAATGAGCAGTTCTTC | TRBV29-1 | many | . | TRBJ2-1
CASGLGAPGQGGEQYF | TGTGCTAGTGGTTTGGGTGCGCCGGGACAGGGGGGGGAGCAGTACTTC | TRBV12-5 | many | TRBD1 | TRBJ2-7
CSGVLNTGELFF | TGCAGCGGGGTATTGAACACCGGGGAGCTGTTTTTT | TRBV29-1 | many | . | TRBJ2-2
CASSPGRGTGGNQPQHF | TGTGCCAGCAGCCCAGGTCGAGGGACAGGGGGCAATCAGCCCCAGCATTTT | TRBV11-3 | many | TRBD1 | TRBJ1-5
CASSEGSAGGAQPQHF | TGTGCCAGCAGTGAAGGGTCGGCAGGGGGGGCTCAGCCCCAGCATTTT | TRBV2 | many | TRBD1 | TRBJ1-5
CATSDDKATNEKLFF | TGTGCCACCAGTGACGACAAAGCAACTAATGAAAAACTGTTTTTT | TRBV24-1 | many | . | TRBJ1-4
CAWSVPLRGTEQYF | TGTGCCTGGAGTGTACCTTTGCGAGGCACCGAGCAGTACTTC | TRBV30 | many | . | TRBJ2-7
CASRGRSSTEAFF | TGTGCCAGCAGGGGACGGTCAAGCACTGAAGCTTTCTTT | TRBV6-2/TRBV6-3 | many | . | TRBJ1-1
CAWGQLISRDTQYF | TGTGCCTGGGGGCAGCTGATATCCAGGGATACGCAGTATTTT | TRBV30 | many | . | TRBJ2-3
CASTLAVYNEQFF | TGTGCCAGCACGCTAGCGGTTTACAATGAGCAGTTCTTC | TRBV6-2/TRBV6-3 | many | TRBD2 | TRBJ2-1
CASRSAGVDNEKLFF | TGCGCCAGCAGATCGGCAGGGGTGGATAATGAAAAACTGTTTTTT | TRBV5-1 | many | . | TRBJ1-4
CSVRGDYSYEQYF | TGCAGTGTACGGGGGGACTACTCCTACGAGCAGTACTTC | TRBV20-1 | many | TRBD2 | TRBJ2-7
CSVERGSQETQYF | TGCAGCGTTGAAAGAGGCAGCCAAGAGACCCAGTACTTC | TRBV29-1 | . | . | TRBJ2-5
CASSFSSGKYNEQFF | TGTGCCAGCAGCTTCTCTAGCGGGAAGTACAATGAGCAGTTCTTC | TRBV7-9 | many | TRBD2 | TRBJ2-1
CASSYGGKQETQYF | TGTGCCAGCAGTTACGGCGGGAAACAAGAGACCCAGTACTTC | TRBV12-3/TRBV12-4 | many | . | TRBJ2-5
CASSPGGLVSQETQYF | TGTGCCAGCAGCCCAGGGGGCTTAGTGTCCCAAGAGACCCAGTACTTC | TRBV27 | many | TRBD1 | TRBJ2-5
CASRGQGAGELFF | TGTGCCAGCAGGGGACAGGGGGCCGGGGAGCTGTTTTTT | TRBV2 | many | TRBD1 | TRBJ2-2
CASSGGQPEDTQYF | TGTGCCAGCAGTGGGGGACAGCCCGAAGATACGCAGTATTTT | TRBV2 | many | TRBD1 | TRBJ2-3
CATSRRDRGRSGNEQFF | TGTGCCACCAGTCGCCGGGACAGGGGGCGCTCCGGGAATGAGCAGTTCTTC | TRBV24-1 | many | TRBD1 | TRBJ2-1
CASSQVGQGNTDTEALF | . | TRBV4-1 | many | . | TRBJ1-1
CASSLTDLQFF | TGTGCCAGCAGCTTAACCGATTTGCAGTTCTTC | TRBV11-2 | many | . | TRBJ2-1
CASSLRDLSYGYTF | TGCGCCAGCAGCTTGAGAGATCTCTCCTATGGCTACACCTTC | TRBV5-1 | . | . | TRBJ1-2
CTSSPFTGLAGNTQYF | TGTACCAGTAGCCCCTTCACGGGACTAGCGGGAAATACGCAGTATTTT | TRBV19 | . | TRBD2 | TRBJ2-3
CSVDSRGGTEAFF | TGCAGCGTTGACTCCAGGGGGGGCACTGAAGCTTTCTTT | TRBV29-1 | many | TRBD1 | TRBJ1-1
CASGGSGTGGYDQPQHF | TGTGCCAGTGGCGGAAGCGGGACAGGGGGCTATGATCAGCCCCAGCATTTT | TRBV19 | many | TRBD1 | TRBJ1-5
CATSDLGLAGTGDEQFF | TGTGCCACCAGTGATTTGGGACTAGCGGGAACCGGCGATGAGCAGTTCTTC | TRBV24-1 | few | TRBD2 | TRBJ2-1
CSARGRGILGYTF | TGCAGTGCTAGGGGCAGGGGGATCTTGGGCTACACCTTC | TRBV20-1 | few | TRBD1 | TRBJ1-2
CASRMGFPGELFF | TGTGCCAGTAGAATGGGGTTCCCCGGGGAGCTGTTTTTT | TRBV19 | . | . | TRBJ2-2
CASSFGTGGSNQPQHF | TGTGCCAGCAGCTTCGGGACAGGGGGCAGCAATCAGCCCCAGCATTTT | TRBV5-6 | . | TRBD1 | TRBJ1-5
CASSFRDRKNIQYF | TGTGCCAGTAGTTTTCGGGACAGAAAAAACATTCAGTACTTC | TRBV19 | few | TRBD1 | TRBJ2-4
CASTEWGGSRGETQYF | TGTGCCAGCACCGAGTGGGGCGGGAGCAGAGGAGAGACCCAGTACTTC | TRBV11-2 | . | TRBD2 | TRBJ2-5
CASRPVPSKETQYF | TGTGCCAGCAGGCCGGTGCCCTCCAAGGAGACCCAGTACTTC | TRBV7-2 | . | . | TRBJ2-5